Below, one T cell receptor (beta chain) is given with its context. The CDR3 spans 14 residues. Trimming removed 8 bases at V and 1 base at J, with 11 bases between. Germline CDR1 reads WSHSY; CDR2 reads SAAADI. Repertoires were generated with immunoSEQ multiplex PCR, while TCRdb's copy carries only in-frame clones and drops some. The data show around 120,000 clones, 89% seen once. This sample was taken from a study of T cell responses to AZD1222 COVID-19 vaccine. Across the whole study: Pooled in the analysis were second doses at about 4 or about 12 weeks.

J is TRBJ2-2 and V is TRBV10-2; unclear D gene. The sample consisted of peripheral blood, taken on day 0 of AZD1222 vaccination. The sequence derives from an adult in good health. CDR3 amino acids: CASGGRVNTGELFF. As DNA, the CDR3 is TGCGCCAGCGGTGGACGGGTGAACACCGGGGAGCTGTTTTTT.